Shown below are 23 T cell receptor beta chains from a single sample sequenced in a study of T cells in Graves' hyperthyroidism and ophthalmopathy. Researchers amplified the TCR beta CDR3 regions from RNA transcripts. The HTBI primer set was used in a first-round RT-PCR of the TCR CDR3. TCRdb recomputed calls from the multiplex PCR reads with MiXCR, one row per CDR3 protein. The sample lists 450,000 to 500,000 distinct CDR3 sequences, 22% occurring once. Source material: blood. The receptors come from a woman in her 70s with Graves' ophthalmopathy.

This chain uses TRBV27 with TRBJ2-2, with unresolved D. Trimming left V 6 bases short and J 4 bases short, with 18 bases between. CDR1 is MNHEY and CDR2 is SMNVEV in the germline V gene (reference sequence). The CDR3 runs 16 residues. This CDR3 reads CASRGGLGKGTGELFF. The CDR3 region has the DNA TGTGCCAGCAGGGGTGGTTTAGGCAAAGGCACCGGGGAGCTGTTTTTT.

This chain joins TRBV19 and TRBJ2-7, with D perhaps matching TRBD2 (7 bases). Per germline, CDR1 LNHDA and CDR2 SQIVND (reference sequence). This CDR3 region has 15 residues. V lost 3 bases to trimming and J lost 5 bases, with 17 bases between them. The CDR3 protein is CASSIGGGLRHEQYF. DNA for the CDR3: TGTGCCAGTAGTATTGGGGGGGGCCTACGTCACGAGCAGTACTTC.

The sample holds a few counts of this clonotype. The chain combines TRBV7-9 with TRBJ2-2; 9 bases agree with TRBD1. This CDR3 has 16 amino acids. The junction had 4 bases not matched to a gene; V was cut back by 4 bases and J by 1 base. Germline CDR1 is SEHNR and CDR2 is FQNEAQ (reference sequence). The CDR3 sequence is CASSSGTGRNTGELFF. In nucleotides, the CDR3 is TGTGCCAGCAGCTCCGGGACAGGGAGGAACACCGGGGAGCTGTTTTTT.

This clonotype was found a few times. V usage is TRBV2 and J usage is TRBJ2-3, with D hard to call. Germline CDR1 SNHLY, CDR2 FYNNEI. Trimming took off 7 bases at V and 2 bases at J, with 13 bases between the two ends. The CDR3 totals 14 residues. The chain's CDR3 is CASTPRVLTDTQYF. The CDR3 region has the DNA TGTGCCAGCACCCCCCGGGTTCTCACAGATACGCAGTATTTT.

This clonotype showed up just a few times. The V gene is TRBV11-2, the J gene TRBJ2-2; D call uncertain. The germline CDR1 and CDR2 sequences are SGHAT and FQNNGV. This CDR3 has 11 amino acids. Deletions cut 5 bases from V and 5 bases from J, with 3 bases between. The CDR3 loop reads CASSTTGELFF. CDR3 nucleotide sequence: TGTGCCAGCAGCACAACCGGGGAGCTGTTTTTT.

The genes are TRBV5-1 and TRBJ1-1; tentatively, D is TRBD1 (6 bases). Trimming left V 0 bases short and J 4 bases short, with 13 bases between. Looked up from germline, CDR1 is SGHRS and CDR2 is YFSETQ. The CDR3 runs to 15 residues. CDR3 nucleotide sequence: TGCGCCAGCAGCTTGGTTGTGGGGGCTGGCACTGAAGCTTTCTTT. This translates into CASSLVVGAGTEAFF.

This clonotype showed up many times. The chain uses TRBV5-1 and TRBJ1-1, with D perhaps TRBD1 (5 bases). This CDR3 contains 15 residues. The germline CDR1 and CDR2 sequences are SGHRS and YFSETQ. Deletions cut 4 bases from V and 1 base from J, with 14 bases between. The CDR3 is CASSPVGGRNTEAFF. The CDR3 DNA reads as TGCGCCAGCAGCCCCGTGGGGGGGAGGAACACTGAAGCTTTCTTT. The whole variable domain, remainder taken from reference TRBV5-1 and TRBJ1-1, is KAGVTQTPRYLIKTRGQQVTLSCSPISGHRSVSWYQQTPGQGLQFLFEYFSETQRNKGNFPGRFSGRQFSNSRSEMNVSTLELGDSALYLCASSPVGGRNTEAFFGQGTRLTVV.

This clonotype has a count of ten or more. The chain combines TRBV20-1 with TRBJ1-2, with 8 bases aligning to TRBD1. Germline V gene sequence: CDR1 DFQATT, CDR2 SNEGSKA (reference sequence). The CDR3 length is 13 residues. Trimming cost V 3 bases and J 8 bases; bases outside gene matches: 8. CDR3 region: CSASPTGGRGYTF. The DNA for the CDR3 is TGCAGTGCTAGCCCAACAGGGGGACGGGGCTACACCTTC.

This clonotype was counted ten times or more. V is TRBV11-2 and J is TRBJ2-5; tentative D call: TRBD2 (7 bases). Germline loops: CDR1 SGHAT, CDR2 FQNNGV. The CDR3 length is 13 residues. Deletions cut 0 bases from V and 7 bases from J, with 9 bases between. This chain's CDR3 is CASSLEGGRTQYF. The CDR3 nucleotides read TGTGCCAGCAGCTTAGAGGGGGGGCGGACCCAGTACTTC.

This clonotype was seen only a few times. As DNA, the CDR3 is TGTGCCAGCAGTGCTGCCACGACAGGGAACACTGAAGCTTTCTTT. It specifies CASSAATTGNTEAFF. The V and J genes are TRBV6-1 and TRBJ1-1, with D possibly being TRBD1 (6 bases). There are 15 residues in the CDR3. V was cut by 4 bases and J by 1 base, with 13 bases left in between. Germline values: CDR1 MNHNS, CDR2 SASEGT.

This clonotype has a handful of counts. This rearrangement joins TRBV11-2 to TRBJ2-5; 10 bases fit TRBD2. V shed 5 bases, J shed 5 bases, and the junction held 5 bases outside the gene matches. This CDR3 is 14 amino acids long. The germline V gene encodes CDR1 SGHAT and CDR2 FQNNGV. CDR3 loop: CASSLSGRPETQYF. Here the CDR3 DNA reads TGTGCCAGCAGCCTTAGCGGGAGGCCCGAGACCCAGTACTTC. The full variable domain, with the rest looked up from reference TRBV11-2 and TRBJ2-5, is EAGVAQSPRYKIIEKRQSVAFWCNPISGHATLYWYQQILGQGPKLLIQFQNNGVVDDSQLPKDRFSAERLKGVDSTLKIQPAKLEDSAVYLCASSLSGRPETQYFGPGTRLLVL.

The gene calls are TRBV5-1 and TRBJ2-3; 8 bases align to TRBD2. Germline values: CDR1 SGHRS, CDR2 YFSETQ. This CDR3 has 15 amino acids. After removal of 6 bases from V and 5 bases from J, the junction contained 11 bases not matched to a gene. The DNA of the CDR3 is TGCGCCAGCAAGAGCGGGAGACTTAGGGTAGATACGCAGTATTTT. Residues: CASKSGRLRVDTQYF.

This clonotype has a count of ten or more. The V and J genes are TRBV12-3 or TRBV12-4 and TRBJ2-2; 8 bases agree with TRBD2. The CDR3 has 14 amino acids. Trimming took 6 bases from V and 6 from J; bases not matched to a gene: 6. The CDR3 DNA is TGTGCCAGCAGGGACGGGAGGGAGGCCGGGGAGCTGTTTTTT. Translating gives CASRDGREAGELFF.

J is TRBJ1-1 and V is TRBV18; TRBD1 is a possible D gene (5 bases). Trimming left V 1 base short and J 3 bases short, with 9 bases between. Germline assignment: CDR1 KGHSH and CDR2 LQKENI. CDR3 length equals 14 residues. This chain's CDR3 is CASSPRGDYTEAFF. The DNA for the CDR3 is TGTGCCAGCTCACCACGAGGGGACTACACTGAAGCTTTCTTT.

The CDR3 region has the DNA TGCAGCGTTGCCGGACTAGCGGTTACCGGGGAGCTGTTTTTT. Its translation: CSVAGLAVTGELFF. The chain carries TRBV29-1 and TRBJ2-2, with 10 positions matching TRBD2. This CDR3 comprises 14 residues. The J segment lost 5 bases and the V segment lost 4 bases, leaving 4 bases of the junction unmatched. Germline CDR1 SQVTM, CDR2 ANQGSEA.

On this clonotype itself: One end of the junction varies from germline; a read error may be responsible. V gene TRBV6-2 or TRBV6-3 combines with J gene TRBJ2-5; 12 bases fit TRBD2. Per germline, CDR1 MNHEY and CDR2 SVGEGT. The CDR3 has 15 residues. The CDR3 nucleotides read TGTGCCAGCAGGCGCTGGACTAGCGGGAAAGAAACCCAGTACTTC. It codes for CASRRWTSGKETQYF.

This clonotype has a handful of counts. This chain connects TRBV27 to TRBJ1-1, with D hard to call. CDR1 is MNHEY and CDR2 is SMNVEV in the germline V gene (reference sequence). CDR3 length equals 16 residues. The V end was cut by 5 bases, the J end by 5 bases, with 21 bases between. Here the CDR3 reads CASSPRVGIGVTEAFF. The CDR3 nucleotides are TGTGCCAGCAGTCCCCGGGTAGGGATAGGTGTGACTGAAGCTTTCTTT.

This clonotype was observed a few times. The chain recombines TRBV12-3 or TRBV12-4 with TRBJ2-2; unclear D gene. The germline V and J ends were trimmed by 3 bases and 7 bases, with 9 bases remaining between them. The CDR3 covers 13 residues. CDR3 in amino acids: CASSFLRDGELFF. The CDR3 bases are TGTGCCAGCAGTTTCCTAAGGGACGGGGAGCTGTTTTTT.

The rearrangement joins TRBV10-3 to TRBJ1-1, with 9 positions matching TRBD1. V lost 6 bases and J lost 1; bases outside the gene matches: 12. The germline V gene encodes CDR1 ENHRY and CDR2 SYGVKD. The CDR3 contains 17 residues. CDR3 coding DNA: TGTGCCATCAGAGAAACAGGGGGCCATAGTGGGAACACTGAAGCTTTCTTT. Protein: CAIRETGGHSGNTEAFF.

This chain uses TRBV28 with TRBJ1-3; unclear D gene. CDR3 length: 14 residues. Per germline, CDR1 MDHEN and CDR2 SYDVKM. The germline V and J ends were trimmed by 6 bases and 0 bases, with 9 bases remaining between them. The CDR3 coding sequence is TGTGCCAGCAGCGGACGTATCTCTGGAAACACCATATATTTT. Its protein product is CASSGRISGNTIYF.

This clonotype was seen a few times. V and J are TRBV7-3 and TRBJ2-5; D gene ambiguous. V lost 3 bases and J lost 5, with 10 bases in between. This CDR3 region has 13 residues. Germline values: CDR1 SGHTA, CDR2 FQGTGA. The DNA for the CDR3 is TGTGCCAGCAGCTTGGCCGGTATGGAGACCCAGTACTTC. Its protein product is CASSLAGMETQYF. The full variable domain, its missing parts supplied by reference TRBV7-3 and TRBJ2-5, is GAGVSQTPSNKVTEKGKYVELRCDPISGHTALYWYRQSLGQGPEFLIYFQGTGAADDSGLPNDRFFAVRPEGSVSTLKIQRTERGDSAVYLCASSLAGMETQYFGPGTRLLVL.

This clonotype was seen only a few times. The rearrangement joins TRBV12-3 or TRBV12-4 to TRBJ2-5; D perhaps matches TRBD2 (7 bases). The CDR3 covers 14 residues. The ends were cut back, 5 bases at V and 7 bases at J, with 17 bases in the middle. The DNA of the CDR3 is TGTGCCAGCAGTCCTGGGGGGGCCATGGGGACCCAGTACTTC. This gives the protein CASSPGGAMGTQYF.

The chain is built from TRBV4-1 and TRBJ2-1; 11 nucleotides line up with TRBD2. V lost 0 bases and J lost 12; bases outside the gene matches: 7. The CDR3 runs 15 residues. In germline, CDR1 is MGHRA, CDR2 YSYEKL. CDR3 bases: TGCGCCAGCAGCCAAGATCTAGCGGGGGGACGGGGGCAGTTCTTC. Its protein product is CASSQDLAGGRGQFF.